Many counts were recorded for the clone carrying this TCR beta chain. The CDR3 spans 15 residues. V shed 5 bases, J shed 3 bases, and the junction held 6 bases outside the gene matches. Germline CDR1 MDHEN, CDR2 SYDVKM. Building of the TCR beta libraries involved iRepertoire HTBI primers and Arm-PCR of CDR3 regions. TCRdb processed the multiplex PCR reads anew with MiXCR; each CDR3 protein has one entry. The sample carries around 450,000 distinct CDR3 sequences, 14% to 15% recorded once. The record originates from a study of regulatory T cells in long-lasting Graves disease. Time point denoted: newly diagnosed GD, antithyroid drugs for less than 3 months. RNA isolated from PBMCs was used to make the TCR library. This sample also belongs to another study, concerning T cells in Graves' hyperthyroidism and ophthalmopathy. That source adds: Newly diagnosed hyperthyroidism patients aged 18 to 65 years had disease lasting under 2 months. Ophthalmopathy was predicted by the model a median of roughly 6.6 months ahead of onset.

Sequenced here: peripheral blood mononuclear cells (PBMCs), sampled at new diagnosis, from a patient treated with antithyroid drugs. The clonotype was recovered from a woman aged 40-49 years with Graves disease. The V call is TRBV28, the J call TRBJ2-1, with 8 bases matching TRBD2. CDR3 nucleotide sequence: TGTGCCAGCAGTCTTCCCAGCGGGAGCTACAATGAGCAGTTCTTC. The encoded protein is CASSLPSGSYNEQFF.